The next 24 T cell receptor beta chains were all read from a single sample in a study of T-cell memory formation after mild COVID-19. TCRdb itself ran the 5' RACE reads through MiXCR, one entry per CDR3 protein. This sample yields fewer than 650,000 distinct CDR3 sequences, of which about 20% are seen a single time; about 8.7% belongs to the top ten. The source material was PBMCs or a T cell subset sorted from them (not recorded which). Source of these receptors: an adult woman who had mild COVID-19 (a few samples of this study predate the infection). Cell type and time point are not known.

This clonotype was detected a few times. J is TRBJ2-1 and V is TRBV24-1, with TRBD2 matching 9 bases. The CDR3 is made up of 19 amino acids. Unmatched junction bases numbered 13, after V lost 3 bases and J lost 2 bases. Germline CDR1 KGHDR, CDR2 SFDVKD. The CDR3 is CATSDTDLLAGTPYNEQFF. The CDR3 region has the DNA TGTGCCACCAGTGATACCGACCTCCTAGCGGGGACCCCCTACAATGAGCAGTTCTTC.

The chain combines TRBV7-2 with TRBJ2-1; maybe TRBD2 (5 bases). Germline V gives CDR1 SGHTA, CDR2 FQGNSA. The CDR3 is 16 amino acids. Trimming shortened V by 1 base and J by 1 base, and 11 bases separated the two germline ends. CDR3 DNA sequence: TGTGCCAGCAGCTTAGGGGGAGTGATATCCTACAATGAGCAGTTCTTC. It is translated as CASSLGGVISYNEQFF.

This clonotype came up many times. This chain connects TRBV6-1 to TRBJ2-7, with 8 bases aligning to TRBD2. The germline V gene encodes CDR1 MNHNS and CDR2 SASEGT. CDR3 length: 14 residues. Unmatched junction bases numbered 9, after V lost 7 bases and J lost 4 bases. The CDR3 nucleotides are TGTGCCAGCACGGTTGAGGCGGGGGGTTACGAGCAGTACTTC. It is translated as CASTVEAGGYEQYF.

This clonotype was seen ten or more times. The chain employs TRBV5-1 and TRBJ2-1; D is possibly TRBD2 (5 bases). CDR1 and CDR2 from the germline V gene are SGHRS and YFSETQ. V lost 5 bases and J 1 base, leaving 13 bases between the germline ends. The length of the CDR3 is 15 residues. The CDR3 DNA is TGCGCCAGCAGTCCCACCGAGGGATCCTACAATGAGCAGTTCTTC. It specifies CASSPTEGSYNEQFF.

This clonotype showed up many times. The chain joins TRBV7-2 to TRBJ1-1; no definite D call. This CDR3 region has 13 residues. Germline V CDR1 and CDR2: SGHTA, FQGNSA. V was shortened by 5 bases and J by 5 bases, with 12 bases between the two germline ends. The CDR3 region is CASSLTLGTEAFF. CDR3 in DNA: TGTGCCAGCAGCCTAACTCTGGGTACTGAAGCTTTCTTT.

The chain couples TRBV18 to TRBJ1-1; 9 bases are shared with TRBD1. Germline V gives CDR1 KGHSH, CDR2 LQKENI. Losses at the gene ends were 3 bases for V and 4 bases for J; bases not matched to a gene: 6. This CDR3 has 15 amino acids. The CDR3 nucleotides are TGTGCCAGCTCACCGTGGACAGGGGTGGGCACTGAAGCTTTCTTT. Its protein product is CASSPWTGVGTEAFF.

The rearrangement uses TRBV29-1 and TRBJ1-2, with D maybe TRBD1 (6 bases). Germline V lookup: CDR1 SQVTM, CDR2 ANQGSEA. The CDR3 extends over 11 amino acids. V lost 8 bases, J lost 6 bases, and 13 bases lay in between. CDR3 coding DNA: TGCAGCAGAAAGGGGGTCCATGGCTACACCTTC. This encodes CSRKGVHGYTF.

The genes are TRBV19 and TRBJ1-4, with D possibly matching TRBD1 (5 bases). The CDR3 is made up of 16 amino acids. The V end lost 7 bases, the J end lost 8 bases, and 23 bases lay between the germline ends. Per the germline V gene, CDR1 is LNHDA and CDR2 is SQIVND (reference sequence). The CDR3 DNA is TGTGCCAGTAAGTTTTCATCGGGACCAACTATCGAAAAACTGTTTTTT. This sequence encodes CASKFSSGPTIEKLFF. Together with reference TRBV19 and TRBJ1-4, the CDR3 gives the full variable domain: DGGITQSPKYLFRKEGQNVTLSCEQNLNHDAMYWYRQDPGQGLRLIYYSQIVNDFQKGDIAEGYSVSREKKESFPLTVTSAQKNPTAFYLCASKFSSGPTIEKLFFGSGTQLSVL.

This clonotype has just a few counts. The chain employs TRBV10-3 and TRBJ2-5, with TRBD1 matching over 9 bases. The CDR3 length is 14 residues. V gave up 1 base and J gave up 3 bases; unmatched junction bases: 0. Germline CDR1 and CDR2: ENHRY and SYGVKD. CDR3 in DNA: TGTGCCATCAGTGAGTGGACAGGGGAAGAGACCCAGTACTTC. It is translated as CAISEWTGEETQYF.

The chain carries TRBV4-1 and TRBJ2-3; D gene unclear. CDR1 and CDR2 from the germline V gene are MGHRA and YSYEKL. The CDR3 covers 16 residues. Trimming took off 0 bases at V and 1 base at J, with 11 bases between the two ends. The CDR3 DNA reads TGCGCCAGCAGCCAAGAGGTAGACCAACGCACAGATACGCAGTATTTT. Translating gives CASSQEVDQRTDTQYF.

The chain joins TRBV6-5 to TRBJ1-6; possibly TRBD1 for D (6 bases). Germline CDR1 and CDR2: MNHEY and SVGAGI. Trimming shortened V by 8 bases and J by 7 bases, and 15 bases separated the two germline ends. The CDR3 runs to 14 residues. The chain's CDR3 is CASGPGQGNSPLHF. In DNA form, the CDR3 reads TGTGCCAGCGGTCCGGGACAAGGGAATTCACCCCTCCACTTT.

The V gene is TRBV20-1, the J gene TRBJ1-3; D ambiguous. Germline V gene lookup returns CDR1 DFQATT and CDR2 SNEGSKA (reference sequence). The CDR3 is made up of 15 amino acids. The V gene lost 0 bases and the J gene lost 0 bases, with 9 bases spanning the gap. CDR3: CSARDGGRSGNTIYF. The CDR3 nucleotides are TGCAGTGCTAGAGACGGAGGCCGCTCTGGAAACACCATATATTTT.

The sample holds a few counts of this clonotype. CDR3 region: CASSPGWTTGDIQYF. The CDR3 bases are TGTGCCAGCAGCCCTGGGTGGACCACAGGAGACATTCAGTACTTC. V gene TRBV7-2 combines with J gene TRBJ2-4, with a possible D match to TRBD1 (5 bases). The CDR3 contains 15 residues. V was clipped by 5 bases and J by 8 bases, with 19 bases between them. CDR1 and CDR2 from the germline V gene are SGHTA and FQGNSA.

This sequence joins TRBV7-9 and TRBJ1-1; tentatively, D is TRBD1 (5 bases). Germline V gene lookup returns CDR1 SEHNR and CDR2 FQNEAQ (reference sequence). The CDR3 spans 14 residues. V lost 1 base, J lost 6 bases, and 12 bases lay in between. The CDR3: CASSLEQVVPEAFF. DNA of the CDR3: TGTGCCAGCAGCTTAGAACAGGTAGTCCCTGAAGCTTTCTTT.

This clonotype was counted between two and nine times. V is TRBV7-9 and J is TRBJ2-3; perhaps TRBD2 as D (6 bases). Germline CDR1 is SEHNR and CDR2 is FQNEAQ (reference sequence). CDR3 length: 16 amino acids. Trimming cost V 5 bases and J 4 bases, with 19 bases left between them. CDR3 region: CASSPGDWLGADTQYF. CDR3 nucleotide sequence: TGTGCCAGCAGCCCCGGGGACTGGCTAGGGGCAGATACGCAGTATTTT.

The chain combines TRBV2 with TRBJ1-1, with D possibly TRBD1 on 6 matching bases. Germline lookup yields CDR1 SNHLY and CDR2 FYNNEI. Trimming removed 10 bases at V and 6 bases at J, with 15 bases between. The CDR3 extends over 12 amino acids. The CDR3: CATRTGGPEAFF. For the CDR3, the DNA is TGTGCCACTCGGACGGGGGGCCCTGAAGCTTTCTTT.

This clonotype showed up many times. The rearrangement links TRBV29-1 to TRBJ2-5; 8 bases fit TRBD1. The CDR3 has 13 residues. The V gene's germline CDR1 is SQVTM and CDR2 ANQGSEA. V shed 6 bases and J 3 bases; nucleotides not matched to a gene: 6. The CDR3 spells CSVTGTGEETQYF. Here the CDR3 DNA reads TGCAGCGTGACAGGGACAGGAGAAGAGACCCAGTACTTC.

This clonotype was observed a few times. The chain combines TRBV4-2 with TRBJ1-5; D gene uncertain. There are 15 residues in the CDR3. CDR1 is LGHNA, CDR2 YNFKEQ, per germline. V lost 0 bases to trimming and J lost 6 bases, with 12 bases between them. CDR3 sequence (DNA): TGTGCCAGCAGCCAAGATTCGGTGGCGGCTCAGCCCCAGCATTTT. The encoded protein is CASSQDSVAAQPQHF.

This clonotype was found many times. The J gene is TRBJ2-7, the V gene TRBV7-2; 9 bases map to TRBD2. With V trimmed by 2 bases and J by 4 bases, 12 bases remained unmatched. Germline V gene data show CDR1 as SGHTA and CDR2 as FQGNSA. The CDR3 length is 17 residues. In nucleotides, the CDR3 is TGTGCCAGCAGCTTACCCCTAGCTAGCGGGAAATCATACGAGCAGTACTTC. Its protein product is CASSLPLASGKSYEQYF.

CDR3 in amino acids: CASSLAELYEQYF. CDR3 nucleotide sequence: TGTGCCAGCAGCTTAGCGGAGCTGTACGAGCAGTACTTC. The V gene is TRBV7-9, the J gene TRBJ2-7; D is uncertain. V lost 0 bases, J lost 4 bases, and 7 bases lay in between. Germline V lookup: CDR1 SEHNR, CDR2 FQNEAQ (reference sequence). This CDR3 is 13 amino acids long.

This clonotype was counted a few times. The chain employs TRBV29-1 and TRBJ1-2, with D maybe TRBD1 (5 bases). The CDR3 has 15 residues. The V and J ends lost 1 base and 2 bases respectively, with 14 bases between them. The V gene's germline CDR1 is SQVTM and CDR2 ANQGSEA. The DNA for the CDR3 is TGCAGCGTTGAAGGCGGGGACCTAGGGAACTATGGCTACACCTTC. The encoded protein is CSVEGGDLGNYGYTF.

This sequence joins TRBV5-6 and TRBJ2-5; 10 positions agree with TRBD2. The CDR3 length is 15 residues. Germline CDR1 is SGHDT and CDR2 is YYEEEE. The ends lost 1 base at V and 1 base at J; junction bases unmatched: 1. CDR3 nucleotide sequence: TGTGCCAGCAGCTTGACTAGCGGGGCCCAAGAGACCCAGTACTTC. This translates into CASSLTSGAQETQYF. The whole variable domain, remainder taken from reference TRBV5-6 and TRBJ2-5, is DAGVTQSPTHLIKTRGQQVTLRCSPKSGHDTVSWYQQALGQGPQFIFQYYEEEERQRGNFPDRFSGHQFPNYSSELNVNALLLGDSALYLCASSLTSGAQETQYFGPGTRLLVL.

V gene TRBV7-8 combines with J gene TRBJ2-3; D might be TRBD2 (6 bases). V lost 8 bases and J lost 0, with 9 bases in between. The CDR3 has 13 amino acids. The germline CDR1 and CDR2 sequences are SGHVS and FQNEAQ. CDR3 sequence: CASVGTSTDTQYF. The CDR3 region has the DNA TGTGCCAGCGTCGGGACTAGCACAGATACGCAGTATTTT. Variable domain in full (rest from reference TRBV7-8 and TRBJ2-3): GAGVSQSPRYKVAKRGQDVALRCDPISGHVSLFWYQQALGQGPEFLTYFQNEAQLDKSGLPSDRFFAERPEGSVSTLKIQRTQQEDSAVYLCASVGTSTDTQYFGPGTRLTVL.

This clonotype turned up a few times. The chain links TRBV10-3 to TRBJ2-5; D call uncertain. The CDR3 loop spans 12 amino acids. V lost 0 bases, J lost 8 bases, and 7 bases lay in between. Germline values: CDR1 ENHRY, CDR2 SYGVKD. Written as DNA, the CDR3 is TGTGCCATCAGTGAGTCGCTGGGAACCCAGTACTTC. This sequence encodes CAISESLGTQYF.